The text below deals with one TCR beta chain. Its matching antigen is unknown. Sequenced by immunoSEQ multiplex PCR; TCRdb stores in-frame clones only, minus some. Among around 40,000 clones listed, around 85% were seen once. This entry comes from a study of T cells in localized non-small cell lung cancer. General study results and limits: Among the top 100 tumor clones, a median 57 appeared in adjacent lung.

CDR1 is ENHRY, CDR2 SYGVKD, per germline. The CDR3 consists of 15 residues. V was trimmed by 1 base and J by 1 base, leaving 10 bases between them. The TCR originated in a man between 40 and 69 years old with stage I lung adenocarcinoma. Sequenced here: peripheral blood, sampled before any cancer treatment. This chain connects TRBV10-3 to TRBJ1-1, with D hard to call. CDR3 DNA: TGTGCCATCAGTGAGTGGAGGGCCCGGAACACTGAAGCTTTCTTT. It yields the protein CAISEWRARNTEAFF.